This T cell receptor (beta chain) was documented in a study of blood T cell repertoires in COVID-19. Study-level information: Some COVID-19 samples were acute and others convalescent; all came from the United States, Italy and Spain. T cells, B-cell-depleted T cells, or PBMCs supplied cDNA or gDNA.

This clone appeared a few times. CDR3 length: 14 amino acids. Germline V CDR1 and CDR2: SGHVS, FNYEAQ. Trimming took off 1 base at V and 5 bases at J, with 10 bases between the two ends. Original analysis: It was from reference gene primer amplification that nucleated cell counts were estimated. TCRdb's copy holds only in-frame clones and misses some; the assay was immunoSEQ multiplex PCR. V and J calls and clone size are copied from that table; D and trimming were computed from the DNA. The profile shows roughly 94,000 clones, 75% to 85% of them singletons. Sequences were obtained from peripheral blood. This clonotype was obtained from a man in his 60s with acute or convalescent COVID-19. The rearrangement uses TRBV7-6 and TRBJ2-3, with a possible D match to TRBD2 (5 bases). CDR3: CASSLVRAGDTQYF. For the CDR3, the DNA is TGTGCCAGCAGCTTAGTTAGGGCGGGAGATACGCAGTATTTT.